This entry lists 30 T cell receptor beta chains sequenced from one sample in a study of blood T cell repertoires in COVID-19. Measured with immunoSEQ multiplex PCR; TCRdb has only the in-frame clones, and not every one. The data show roughly 380,000 clones, approximately 90% seen once. Material: peripheral blood. The receptors stem from a woman aged 55-70 years with COVID-19, enrolled during active disease.

The genes are TRBV28 and TRBJ1-4; weak D call: TRBD1 (5 bases). The CDR3 is made up of 15 amino acids. Trimming pared 5 bases from V and 8 bases from J, leaving 18 bases between. The germline V gene encodes CDR1 MDHEN and CDR2 SYDVKM. CDR3 sequence: CASSHLQAEEEKLFF. In DNA form, the CDR3 reads TGTGCCAGCAGTCATCTACAGGCCGAAGAGGAAAAACTGTTTTTT.

The chain has TRBV24-1 and TRBJ2-5; 7 bases line up with TRBD1. The CDR3 length is 13 residues. From germline, CDR1 is KGHDR and CDR2 SFDVKD. The trim removed 3 bases at V and 3 bases at J, leaving 0 bases unmatched. This CDR3 reads CATSDQGEETQYF. The CDR3 DNA follows: TGTGCCACCAGTGATCAGGGGGAAGAGACCCAGTACTTC.

The V and J genes are TRBV4-1 and TRBJ1-1; D is ambiguous. The germline V gene encodes CDR1 MGHRA and CDR2 YSYEKL. Trimming pared 1 base from V and 0 bases from J, leaving 12 bases between. The CDR3 is 16 residues long. CDR3 nucleotide sequence: TGCGCCAGCAGCCAAGCGGTCCTCCTTATGAACACTGAAGCTTTCTTT. It encodes CASSQAVLLMNTEAFF.

The chain has TRBV5-6 and TRBJ1-2; 7 bases map to TRBD1. Germline V gene data show CDR1 as SGHDT and CDR2 as YYEEEE. CDR3 size: 15 residues. After removal of 4 bases from V and 4 bases from J, the junction contained 10 bases not matched to a gene. This CDR3 is CASSPGAGGGYGYTF. The CDR3 nucleotides are TGTGCCAGCAGCCCTGGGGCAGGGGGAGGCTATGGCTACACCTTC.

The chain joins TRBV30 to TRBJ2-7, with D possibly TRBD2 on 6 matching bases. CDR3 size: 16 residues. V shed 0 bases and J shed 0 bases, with 15 bases lying between them. Germline V lookup: CDR1 GTSNPN, CDR2 SVGIG (reference sequence). The CDR3 DNA is TGTGCCTGGAGTGTCCCCCCGGGACTTAACTCCTACGAGCAGTACTTC. Encoded protein: CAWSVPPGLNSYEQYF.

The V gene is TRBV5-4, the J gene TRBJ2-1; 13 bases align to TRBD2. J gave up 5 bases and V 4 bases, and 3 bases lay outside the gene matches. The CDR3 totals 15 residues. The germline CDR1 and CDR2 sequences are SGHNT and YYREEE (reference sequence). The CDR3 DNA sequence: TGTGCCAGCAGCCGACTAGCGGGGGGAGACAATGAGCAGTTCTTC. Residues: CASSRLAGGDNEQFF.

With regard to this clone: The junction and the germline gene differ at one end; a read error may be behind it. The rearrangement uses TRBV7-7 and TRBJ2-7, with D perhaps matching TRBD2 (6 bases). This CDR3 contains 16 residues. In germline, CDR1 is SSHAT, CDR2 FNYEAQ (reference sequence). The CDR3 sequence is CASSYTTGTDSYEQYF. CDR3 nucleotide sequence: TGTGCTAGCAGCTACACCACCGGGACTGATTCCTACGAGCAGTACTTC. The whole variable domain, remainder taken from reference TRBV7-7 and TRBJ2-7, is GAGVSQSPRYKVTKRGQDVTLRCDPISSHATLYWYQQALGQGPEFLTYFNYEAQPDKSGLPSDRFSAERPEGSISTLTIQRTEQRDSAMYRCASSYTTGTDSYEQYFGPGTRLTVT.

This chain uses TRBV7-9 with TRBJ1-3; D unclear. Trimming removed 3 bases at V and 0 bases at J, with 12 bases between. The CDR3 consists of 16 residues. The germline V gene encodes CDR1 SEHNR and CDR2 FQNEAQ (reference sequence). The CDR3 DNA reads as TGTGCCAGCAGCTTTGAGGTGATCCACTCTGGAAACACCATATATTTT. This gives the protein CASSFEVIHSGNTIYF.

The chain couples TRBV6-4 to TRBJ1-4, with a tentative D call TRBD1 (5 bases). The CDR3 is made up of 14 amino acids. Looked up from germline, CDR1 is MRHNA and CDR2 is SNTAGT. V gave up 4 bases and J gave up 0 bases, with 6 bases separating them. This chain's CDR3 is CASSGGATNEKLFF. CDR3 nucleotide sequence: TGTGCCAGCAGTGGGGGGGCAACTAATGAAAAACTGTTTTTT.

The chain joins TRBV2 to TRBJ1-5; a weak D match, TRBD1 (6 bases). V was shortened by 7 bases and J by 2 bases, with 9 bases between the two germline ends. CDR1 and CDR2 from the germline V gene are SNHLY and FYNNEI. The CDR3 has 13 amino acids. CDR3 loop: CASTRTGNQPQHF. The CDR3 nucleotides are TGTGCCAGCACTAGGACAGGCAATCAGCCCCAGCATTTT.

The chain employs TRBV2 and TRBJ1-6; a weak D match, TRBD1 (5 bases). This CDR3 has 15 amino acids. Germline V CDR1 and CDR2: SNHLY, FYNNEI. V was clipped by 6 bases and J by 6 bases, with 15 bases between them. The CDR3 sequence: CASRITQGFNSPLHF. The CDR3 nucleotides read TGTGCCAGCAGAATTACCCAGGGCTTTAATTCACCCCTCCACTTT.

The chain employs TRBV19 and TRBJ1-2; D may be TRBD1 (5 bases). The CDR3 has 14 residues. Trimming removed 3 bases at V and 4 bases at J, with 12 bases between. Per germline, CDR1 LNHDA and CDR2 SQIVND (reference sequence). CDR3 DNA: TGTGCCAGTAGTATCCCCCGACAGACCTATGGCTACACCTTC. Translating it yields CASSIPRQTYGYTF.

The chain employs TRBV30 and TRBJ1-2, with D unresolved. The ends were cut back, 4 bases at V and 4 bases at J, with 4 bases in the middle. The CDR3 length is 10 residues. In germline, CDR1 is GTSNPN, CDR2 SVGIG (reference sequence). CDR3 bases: TGTGCCTGGAATAGCTATGGCTACACCTTC. Encoded protein: CAWNSYGYTF. The entire variable domain, with the rest obtained from reference TRBV30 and TRBJ1-2, is as follows: SQTIHQWPATLVQPVGSPLSLECTVEGTSNPNLYWYRQAAGRGLQLLFYSVGIGQISSEVPQNLSASRPQDRQFILSSKKLLLSDSGFYLCAWNSYGYTFGSGTRLTVV.

The genes are TRBV5-6 and TRBJ1-6, with a weak D call TRBD1 (5 bases). Trimming shortened V by 4 bases and J by 7 bases, and 21 bases separated the two germline ends. This CDR3 region has 17 residues. Germline V CDR1 and CDR2: SGHDT, YYEEEE. The CDR3 nucleotides read TGTGCCAGCAGCCTATATTCCCACAGGCCGGGCAATTCACCCCTCCACTTT. This gives the protein CASSLYSHRPGNSPLHF.

V and J are TRBV4-1 and TRBJ1-1; no definite D call. Trimming stripped 5 bases from V and 0 bases from J, with 16 bases between. The CDR3 extends over 16 amino acids. Germline CDR1 is MGHRA and CDR2 is YSYEKL. CDR3 sequence (DNA): TGCGCCAGCAGCGCGCACGTTGCCCGCATGAACACTGAAGCTTTCTTT. Translation: CASSAHVARMNTEAFF.

The genes are TRBV5-1 and TRBJ1-6; maybe TRBD1 (6 bases). This CDR3 contains 18 residues. Trimming removed 0 bases from V and 5 bases from J, with 18 bases in between. Looked up from germline, CDR1 is SGHRS and CDR2 is YFSETQ. As DNA, the CDR3 is TGCGCCAGCAGCTTGGTGCCAGGGGCGATGAAGAATAATTCACCCCTCCACTTT. Amino acid sequence: CASSLVPGAMKNNSPLHF.

The chain uses TRBV30 and TRBJ1-2, with D uncertain. Trimming cost V 2 bases and J 8 bases, with 9 bases left between them. CDR3 length equals 11 residues. Germline V gene sequence: CDR1 GTSNPN, CDR2 SVGIG (reference sequence). CDR3 sequence reads: CAWSILRGYTF. CDR3 sequence (DNA): TGTGCCTGGAGTATCCTGAGGGGCTACACCTTC.

The chain links TRBV25-1 to TRBJ2-3; TRBD2 might be the D (5 bases). This CDR3 is built from 12 residues. Germline-derived CDR1 and CDR2 are MGHDK and SYGVNS. V lost 3 bases to trimming and J lost 7 bases, with 8 bases between them. CDR3 region: CASSDREYTQYF. CDR3 coding DNA: TGTGCCAGCAGTGATCGGGAATATACGCAGTATTTT.

This chain connects TRBV28 to TRBJ1-2; 12 nucleotides line up with TRBD1. CDR1 and CDR2 (germline): MDHEN, SYDVKM. Losses at the gene ends were 2 bases for V and 5 bases for J; bases not matched to a gene: 9. This CDR3 is 17 amino acids long. Here the CDR3 reads CASSLRDRGLSRYGYTF. The CDR3, as DNA: TGTGCCAGCAGTTTAAGGGACAGGGGGCTTTCTCGGTATGGCTACACCTTC.

The chain is built from TRBV9 and TRBJ2-1, with TRBD1 matching over 10 bases. The CDR3 sequence is 15 residues long. Germline V gene data show CDR1 as SGDLS and CDR2 as YYNGEE. V shed 2 bases, J shed 6 bases, and the junction held 5 bases outside the gene matches. The CDR3 coding sequence is TGTGCCAGCAGCGTCGGGACAGGGGACCGCAATGAGCAGTTCTTC. Its translation is CASSVGTGDRNEQFF.

The J gene is TRBJ1-1, the V gene TRBV19; the match to TRBD1 covers 7 bases. V lost 4 bases and J lost 4; bases outside the gene matches: 9. CDR1 LNHDA and CDR2 SQIVND come from the germline V gene (reference sequence). This CDR3 contains 15 residues. For the CDR3, the DNA is TGTGCCAGTAGTACAATGGACAGGCAGACCACTGAAGCTTTCTTT. Protein: CASSTMDRQTTEAFF. The full variable domain, its missing parts supplied by reference TRBV19 and TRBJ1-1, is DGGITQSPKYLFRKEGQNVTLSCEQNLNHDAMYWYRQDPGQGLRLIYYSQIVNDFQKGDIAEGYSVSREKKESFPLTVTSAQKNPTAFYLCASSTMDRQTTEAFFGQGTRLTVV.

This clone was found once. V usage is TRBV28 and J usage is TRBJ2-1, with D tentatively TRBD2 (5 bases). The V end was cut by 3 bases, the J end by 3 bases, with 15 bases between. Per germline, CDR1 MDHEN and CDR2 SYDVKM. CDR3 size: 16 residues. DNA of the CDR3: TGTGCCAGCAGTTTTCGGGGTATTACGGTCTACAATGAGCAGTTCTTC. Residues: CASSFRGITVYNEQFF.

The rearrangement links TRBV18 to TRBJ1-1, with a possible D match to TRBD1 (5 bases). The CDR3 spans 15 residues. The germline V gene has CDR1 KGHSH and CDR2 LQKENI. V was trimmed by 2 bases and J by 4 bases, leaving 14 bases between them. The CDR3 DNA follows: TGTGCCAGCTCACCATGGGGCGGATCAGGCACTGAAGCTTTCTTT. This translates into CASSPWGGSGTEAFF.

J is TRBJ1-2 and V is TRBV19; 7 nucleotides line up with TRBD1. V shed 5 bases, J shed 5 bases, and the junction held 8 bases outside the gene matches. The CDR3 contains 14 residues. Per germline, CDR1 LNHDA and CDR2 SQIVND (reference sequence). In DNA form, the CDR3 reads TGTGCCAGTAGTGGGACAGTATCGTCTTATGGCTACACCTTC. It yields the protein CASSGTVSSYGYTF.

V is TRBV5-1 and J is TRBJ1-1, with D tentatively TRBD1 (5 bases). The CDR3 runs 14 residues. Per the germline V gene, CDR1 is SGHRS and CDR2 is YFSETQ. V lost 1 base, J lost 5 bases, and 12 bases lay in between. CDR3 nucleotides: TGCGCCAGCAGCTTGTTTGACAGTAGAACTGAAGCTTTCTTT. The encoded protein is CASSLFDSRTEAFF.

The rearrangement links TRBV5-5 to TRBJ1-5, with no clear D. Between the trimmed V and J ends, which lost 1 base and 2 bases, there was a span of 10 bases. The CDR3 loop spans 15 amino acids. The germline gives CDR1 SGHKS, CDR2 YYEKEE (reference sequence). The CDR3 spells CASSLLAGGNQPQHF. CDR3 nucleotide sequence: TGTGCCAGCAGCTTGCTAGCCGGGGGCAATCAGCCCCAGCATTTT. Using reference TRBV5-5 and TRBJ1-5 for the parts outside the CDR3, the full variable domain is DAGVTQSPTHLIKTRGQQVTLRCSPISGHKSVSWYQQVLGQGPQFIFQYYEKEERGRGNFPDRFSARQFPNYSSELNVNALLLGDSALYLCASSLLAGGNQPQHFGDGTRLSIL.

This clone showed up just once. The chain recombines TRBV7-2 with TRBJ1-5, with 7 bases identical to TRBD1. Trimming at V came to 5 bases and at J to 1 base, leaving 5 bases not matched to a gene. Germline CDR1 reads SGHTA; CDR2 reads FQGNSA. The CDR3 contains 15 residues. CDR3 amino acids: CASSVRGSSNQPQHF. The CDR3 nucleotides read TGTGCCAGCAGCGTCAGGGGGTCAAGCAATCAGCCCCAGCATTTT.

The DNA of the CDR3 is TGTGCCAGCAGCTTATCCAGACAGCCCTCCTACGAGCAGTACTTC. Its translation is CASSLSRQPSYEQYF. The chain uses TRBV7-8 and TRBJ2-7; TRBD1 might be the D (5 bases). The CDR3 is 15 residues long. Germline V lookup: CDR1 SGHVS, CDR2 FQNEAQ. Trimming took off 2 bases at V and 0 bases at J, with 11 bases between the two ends.

V gene TRBV6-5 combines with J gene TRBJ2-7, with a possible D match to TRBD1 (5 bases). This CDR3 has 14 amino acids. Germline CDR1 MNHEY, CDR2 SVGAGI. The ends were cut back, 4 bases at V and 1 base at J, with 11 bases in the middle. Here the CDR3 DNA reads TGTGCCAGCAGTTTATACAGGCCGTCCTACGAGCAGTACTTC. Translated, it gives CASSLYRPSYEQYF.

J is TRBJ2-1 and V is TRBV27; TRBD2 is a possible D gene (5 bases). V lost 5 bases and J 6 bases, leaving 11 bases between the germline ends. The germline V gene encodes CDR1 MNHEY and CDR2 SMNVEV (reference sequence). The CDR3 has 13 amino acids. CDR3: CASSAKGGNEQFF. DNA of the CDR3: TGTGCCAGCAGTGCGAAAGGAGGCAATGAGCAGTTCTTC.